The clone carrying this T cell receptor (beta chain) appeared a few times. What it binds is unknown. The data stem from a study of metastatic and nonmetastatic thyroid tumors. Looking at the study overall: Across peripheral blood and tumor or nodule tissue samples taken from malignant and benign thyroid patients, the repertoires were compared with one another.

Every patient was untreated before thyroid surgery. In germline, CDR1 is LNHDA, CDR2 SQIVND (reference sequence). Trimming took 7 bases from V and 0 from J; bases not matched to a gene: 0. The CDR3 loop spans 14 amino acids. Study-wide findings and caveats: Patients with malignant thyroid tumors reportedly had significantly higher TCR beta diversity than those with benign nodules, in blood and tumor.

Methods used by the authors: Researchers built a distant-metastasis classifier for papillary thyroid cancer that drew on CDR3 differences across clinicopathological groups. Using MiXCR, TCRdb reanalyzed the PCR reads. Here the V and J calls rest on TCRdb's processing, not on the authors' analysis. This sample has some 17,000 clones, with 22% found just once. This TCR came from a female donor with papillary thyroid cancer or a benign thyroid nodule (not recorded which). Some clones in this sample may be carry-over from other donors' samples. This sequence joins TRBV19 and TRBJ1-6, with 7 bases lining up with TRBD1. Sequenced input: adjacent normal tissue. CDR3 bases: TGTGCCAGTACAGGGGGCTCCTATAATTCACCCCTCCACTTT. This sequence encodes CASTGGSYNSPLHF.